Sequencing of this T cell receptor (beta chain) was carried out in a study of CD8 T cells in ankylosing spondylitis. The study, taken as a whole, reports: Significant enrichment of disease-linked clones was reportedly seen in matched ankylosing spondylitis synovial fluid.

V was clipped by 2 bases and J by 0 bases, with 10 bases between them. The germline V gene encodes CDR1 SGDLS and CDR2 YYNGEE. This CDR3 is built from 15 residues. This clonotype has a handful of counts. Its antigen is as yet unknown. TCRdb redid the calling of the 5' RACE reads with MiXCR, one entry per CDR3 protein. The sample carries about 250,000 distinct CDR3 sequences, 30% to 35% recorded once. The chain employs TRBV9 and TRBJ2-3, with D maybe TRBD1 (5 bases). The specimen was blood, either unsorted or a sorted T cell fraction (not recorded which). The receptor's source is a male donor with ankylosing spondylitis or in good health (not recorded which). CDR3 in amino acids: CASSVWGYSTDTQYF. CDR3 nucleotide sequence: TGTGCCAGCAGCGTTTGGGGCTATAGCACAGATACGCAGTATTTT.